These T cell receptor beta chains were read from a single sample in a study of blood T cell repertoires in COVID-19. TCRdb keeps only in-frame clones here, not all; method: immunoSEQ multiplex PCR. The top ten clones hold 0.65% to 0.9% of a sample with some 250,000 clones, over 75% of them seen once. The sequencing input was peripheral blood. The origin of the receptors is a young woman with acute or convalescent COVID-19. CDR3s include the opening cysteine and the closing phenylalanine or tryptophan. The D gene is left open where the match is weak. Clone size is shown for a subset of rows, as once, few, many or a class of expanded clone.

CDR3: CSVGLAGGETQYF
DNA: TGCAGCGTCGGACTAGCGGGAGGGGAGACCCAGTACTTC
J: TRBJ2-5
size: NA
D: TRBD2
V: TRBV29-1

CDR3: CASSYLAGFYNEQFF
DNA: TGTGCCAGCAGTTACCTAGCGGGATTCTACAATGAGCAGTTCTTC
J: TRBJ2-1
size: NA
D: TRBD2
V: TRBV6-2/TRBV6-3

CDR3: CAGSYLRDGSQYF
DNA: TGTGCCGGCAGTTATTTGAGAGATGGGAGCCAGTACTTC
J: TRBJ2-5
size: NA
D: NA
V: TRBV6-2/TRBV6-3

CDR3: CASSLAASYEQYF
DNA: TGTGCCAGCAGTTTAGCAGCCTCCTACGAGCAGTACTTC
J: TRBJ2-7
size: NA
D: NA
V: TRBV6-2/TRBV6-3

CDR3: CASSRDRVSTGELFF
DNA: TGTGCCAGCAGTAGGGACAGGGTGAGCACCGGGGAGCTGTTTTTT
J: TRBJ2-2
size: NA
D: TRBD1
V: TRBV6-5

CDR3: CASSVGQVYEQFF
DNA: TGTGCCAGCAGCGTGGGACAGGTGTATGAGCAGTTCTTC
J: TRBJ2-1
size: NA
D: TRBD1
V: TRBV5-6

CDR3: CASSQFRDFERAGGANVLTF
DNA: TGTGCCAGCAGCCAATTCCGGGACTTCGAGAGGGCGGGTGGGGCCAACGTCCTGACTTTC
J: TRBJ2-6
size: NA
D: NA
V: TRBV27

CDR3: CASSRRRRGLAGANVLTF
DNA: TGTGCCAGTAGTAGACGACGCAGGGGGTTGGCTGGGGCCAACGTCCTGACTTTC
J: TRBJ2-6
size: NA
D: TRBD1
V: TRBV19

CDR3: CASSLDIGTGGVIGYTF
DNA: TGTGCCAGCAGCTTAGATATCGGGACAGGGGGCGTGATTGGCTACACCTTC
J: TRBJ1-2
size: NA
D: TRBD1
V: TRBV11-3

CDR3: CASRFTSGRRINGELFF
DNA: TGTGCCAGCAGATTTACTAGCGGGAGGAGGATTAACGGGGAGCTGTTTTTT
J: TRBJ2-2
size: NA
D: TRBD2
V: TRBV11-2

CDR3: CASSEGLAGSKNIQYF
DNA: TGTGCCAGCAGCGAAGGACTAGCGGGATCAAAAAACATTCAGTACTTC
J: TRBJ2-4
size: NA
D: TRBD2
V: TRBV9

CDR3: CATSRDPGPNEQYF
DNA: TGTGCCACCAGCAGAGATCCAGGGCCCAACGAGCAGTACTTC
J: TRBJ2-7
size: NA
D: NA
V: TRBV15

CDR3: CASSLARPGQGNTIYF
DNA: TGTGCCAGCAGCTTAGCCCGACCAGGGCAGGGAAACACCATATATTTT
J: TRBJ1-3
size: NA
D: NA
V: TRBV11-2

CDR3: CASSSGVRAEAFF
DNA: TGTGCCAGCAGTTCTGGGGTCAGGGCTGAAGCTTTCTTT
J: TRBJ1-1
size: NA
D: NA
V: TRBV6-2/TRBV6-3

CDR3: CASNSPGLAGTDTQYF
DNA: TGTGCCAGCAACTCTCCGGGACTAGCCGGCACAGATACGCAGTATTTT
J: TRBJ2-3
size: NA
D: TRBD2
V: TRBV5-4

CDR3: CASSLAGGKQNIQYF
DNA: TGTGCCAGCAGCTTGGCCGGGGGGAAGCAGAACATTCAGTACTTC
J: TRBJ2-4
size: NA
D: TRBD2
V: TRBV5-4

CDR3: CASRSQTTGELFF
DNA: TGCGCCAGCAGATCACAAACCACCGGGGAGCTGTTTTTT
J: TRBJ2-2
size: NA
D: NA
V: TRBV5-1

CDR3: CASSLGGGYTGELFF
DNA: TGTGCCAGCAGCTTGGGGGGAGGATACACCGGGGAGCTGTTTTTT
J: TRBJ2-2
size: NA
D: NA
V: TRBV5-4

CDR3: CASRARDKNTGELFF
DNA: TGTGCCAGCAGGGCAAGGGACAAAAACACCGGGGAGCTGTTTTTT
J: TRBJ2-2
size: NA
D: NA
V: TRBV6-5

CDR3: CASSAGQWSTDTQYF
DNA: TGTGCCAGTAGTGCGGGACAGTGGAGCACAGATACGCAGTATTTT
J: TRBJ2-3
size: once
D: NA
V: TRBV19